The 23 T cell receptor delta chains presented below share a single source sample, sequenced in a study of γδ T cells in repeated Plasmodium falciparum infection. TCRdb re-called the multiplex PCR reads via CATT. The sample holds around 86,000 delta-chain clones; more than 1.4% are singletons and the top ten take just under 9%. Bulk repertoires came from Vgamma9/Vdelta2+ or Vdelta2-negative gammadelta T cells flow-sorted from PBMC. Sequencing was carried out using gamma-delta T cells from blood. These receptors originate from a pool of human donors (malaria-infected and uninfected, not separated).

This clone was seen ten or more times. This rearrangement joins TRDV1 to TRDJ1, with TRDD3 matching over 12 bases. This CDR3 has 24 amino acids. From germline, CDR1 is TSWWSYY and CDR2 QGS. V gave up 4 bases and J gave up 0 bases; unmatched junction bases: 27. CDR3 bases: TGTGCTCTTGGGGGGCCCAACCCTCTTCGCCCCCACTGGGGGATACAAAAGTACACCGATAAACTCATCTTT. Its protein is CALGGPNPLRPHWGIQKYTDKLIF.

With respect to this clone: A far larger clone is one nucleotide away, so this likely arose from a read error. The same CDR3 is also encoded by other DNA sequences in this sample. The rearrangement links TRDV1 to TRDJ2, with 9 nucleotides matching TRDD3. The J gene was not available in TCRdb and was assigned here by matching the DNA to germline segments. The CDR3 contains 26 residues. From germline, CDR1 is TSWWSYY and CDR2 QGS. Written as DNA, the CDR3 is TGTGCTCTTGGGGAACTAGCGCTTCCTATGAAGCTGGGGGATTCTCCTTCCTTAGCTTTGACAGCGCAACTCTTCTTT. Amino acids: CALGELALPMKLGDSPSLALTAQLFF.

This clone was seen repeatedly, ten times or more. The chain couples TRDV1 to TRDJ1, with D possibly TRDD3 on 6 matching bases. The germline V and J ends were trimmed by 5 bases and 0 bases, with 25 bases remaining between them. Germline V gene data show CDR1 as TSWWSYY and CDR2 as QGS. The CDR3 loop spans 19 amino acids. The CDR3 DNA follows: TGTGCTCTTGGGACCTACCCCCTGCTGGGGATGGAGGACACCGATAAACTCATCTTT. Its protein product is CALGTYPLLGMEDTDKLIF.

The sample holds a few counts of this clone. The protein in TCRdb stems from a much larger clone and differs at residue 13 from this DNA's translation, likely a read error; here the protein is translated from the DNA. The CDR3 DNA follows: TGTGCTCTTGGGGAACCCGCCACCCTGGGGGATCCGAGCACCGATAAACTCATCTTT. Its translation is CALGEPATLGDPSTDKLIF. The V call is TRDV1, the J call TRDJ1; 9 bases align to TRDD3. TCRdb offers no J gene call, so here the DNA was matched to germline to obtain one. The J segment lost 1 base and the V segment lost 1 base, leaving 13 bases of the junction unmatched. The CDR3 sequence is 19 residues long. Germline CDR1 TSWWSYY, CDR2 QGS.

In its sample, this clone was seen a few times. One base separates it from a far larger clone, so it is likely a read error. This CDR3 is also generated by other DNA sequences in the sample. The V and J genes are TRDV1 and TRDJ1; either TRDD2 or TRDD3 may supply D (7 bases each). The J gene, missing from TCRdb, was assigned here through DNA to germline matching. CDR3 length equals 21 residues. CDR1 TSWWSYY and CDR2 QGS come from the germline V gene. Trimming pared 3 bases from V and 0 bases from J, leaving 29 bases between. CDR3 residues: CALGDRSYFSPWGFHTDKLIF. In DNA form, the CDR3 reads TGTGCTCTTGGGGACCGTTCCTACTTCTCACCCTGGGGGTTCCACACCGATAAACTCATCTTT.

This clone has a handful of counts. A single base is all that separates this from a far larger clone, so a read error is likely. Additional DNA sequences in this sample encode the identical CDR3. The J gene is TRDJ1, the V gene TRDV2; TRDD3 matches at 12 bases. TCRdb does not report a J gene; here it was assigned by matching the DNA to germline references. This CDR3 region has 21 residues. After removal of 3 bases from V and 7 bases from J, the junction contained 26 bases not matched to a gene. CDR1 is GEAIGNYY, CDR2 EKD, per germline. The CDR3: CACDRVSPTGGYPRGRGKLIF. The DNA for the CDR3 is TGTGCCTGTGACCGTGTTTCCCCCACTGGGGGATACCCGCGCGGGCGAGGTAAACTCATCTTT.

With regard to this clone: This DNA's translation differs at residue 15 from TCRdb's protein, which comes from a much larger clone; a read error is likely, and the protein shown is translated from the DNA. The rearrangement joins TRDV2 to TRDJ3; 9 nucleotides match TRDD3. Because TCRdb records no J gene, it was assigned here through a match of the DNA to germline. The CDR3 is 21 amino acids. CDR1 is GEAIGNYY and CDR2 is EKD in the germline V gene. The chain's CDR3 is CACDTEALLGDRSWGTRQMFF. The CDR3 nucleotides read TGTGCCTGTGACACCGAAGCCCTACTGGGGGACCGCTCCTGGGGCACCCGACAGATGTTTTTC.

Turning to this clone: The protein TCRdb gives is from a much larger clone and does not agree with this DNA's translation at residue 6, likely a read error; the protein shown here comes from the DNA. The J gene is TRDJ1, the V gene TRDV2; 13 positions match TRDD3. The V gene's germline CDR1 is GEAIGNYY and CDR2 EKD. Trimming cost V 1 base and J 0 bases; bases outside gene matches: 10. The CDR3 runs 19 residues. CDR3 region: CACDTARLGDTRYTDKLIF. In nucleotides, the CDR3 is TGTGCCTGTGACACGGCACGACTGGGGGATACGCGGTACACCGATAAACTCATCTTT.

Remarks on this clone: TCRdb pairs this DNA with a much larger clone's protein that differs at residue 8, likely a read error; the protein shown was translated from the DNA. This chain uses TRDV1 with TRDJ1; 8 nucleotides align to TRDD3. Matching the DNA to germline supplied the J gene, which TCRdb does not give. Germline V lookup: CDR1 TSWWSYY, CDR2 QGS. This CDR3 has 21 residues. The V gene end was trimmed by 5 bases and the J gene end by 2 bases; junction bases not matched to a gene: 25. CDR3 DNA sequence: TGTGCTCTTGGGAACGAGGCCTCCCTATACTGGGGGCCCCCGGGTACCGATAAACTCATCTTT. Translation gives CALGNEASLYWGPPGTDKLIF.

In this sample, this clone turned up many times. The protein held in TCRdb is that of a much larger clone and does not match this DNA's translation at residue 3, likely because of a read error; the protein shown is translated from the DNA. V and J are TRDV2 and TRDJ1; TRDD3 agrees at 11 bases. CDR1 is GEAIGNYY and CDR2 is EKD in the germline V gene. This CDR3 is 15 amino acids long. The DNA of the CDR3 is TGTGCCCGTGACATCTGCGCACTGGGGGATAATAAACTCATCTTT. It is translated as CARDICALGDNKLIF.

About this clone: TCRdb's protein for this DNA is that of a much larger clone and differs from the translation at residue 4, likely a read error; the protein shown is the DNA translation. The chain has TRDV2 and TRDJ1, with 12 bases lining up with TRDD3. Because TCRdb records no J gene, it was assigned here through a match of the DNA to germline. J gave up 0 bases and V 6 bases, and 16 bases lay outside the gene matches. This CDR3 has 19 amino acids. Germline loops: CDR1 GEAIGNYY, CDR2 EKD. CDR3 protein: CACCSVLGDTPIYTDKLIF. The CDR3 nucleotides read TGTGCCTGTTGCAGTGTACTGGGGGATACCCCGATCTACACCGATAAACTCATCTTT.

This clone was counted ten times or more. TCRdb's protein for this DNA is that of a much larger clone and differs from the translation at residue 4, likely a read error; the protein shown is the DNA translation. The chain couples TRDV2 to TRDJ1; 12 bases line up with TRDD3. The J gene comes from matching the DNA to germline here; TCRdb lacks it. Germline lookup yields CDR1 GEAIGNYY and CDR2 EKD. J gave up 0 bases and V 5 bases, and 9 bases lay outside the gene matches. This CDR3 region has 17 residues. CDR3 DNA: TGTGCCTGTGGCTCCTTACTGGGGGATACCGACACCGATAAACTCATCTTT. Translating gives CACGSLLGDTDTDKLIF.

Points on this clone: Given a much more abundant clone one base away, this may be a read error. V and J are TRDV1 and TRDJ1; TRDD3 matches 12 bases. Trimming removed 4 bases from V and 0 bases from J; junction bases left unmatched: 15. CDR1 is TSWWSYY, CDR2 QGS, per germline. The CDR3 loop spans 20 amino acids. The DNA of the CDR3 is TGTGCTCTTGGGGGACTAATAGTCACTGGGGGATACCTGTACACCGATAAACTCATCTTT. Protein sequence: CALGGLIVTGGYLYTDKLIF.

In its sample, this clone was seen a few times. Given a far larger clone just one base away, this is likely a sequencing read error. Different DNA sequences within this sample yield the same CDR3. The chain links TRDV1 to TRDJ1; 13 bases line up with TRDD3. The J gene is not listed in TCRdb, so it was assigned here from a DNA match to germline. The CDR3 runs 23 residues. V lost 1 base, J lost 0 bases, and 20 bases stayed unmatched. Germline V gene data show CDR1 as TSWWSYY and CDR2 as QGS. The CDR3 sequence: CALGEQPCTGGYADVLYTDKLIF. The CDR3 DNA sequence: TGTGCTCTTGGGGAACAGCCTTGTACTGGGGGATACGCTGATGTGCTTTACACCGATAAACTCATCTTT.

The sample holds a few counts of this clone. The protein that TCRdb holds for this DNA derives from a much larger clone and differs from the translated DNA at residue 5, which likely indicates a read error; the protein shown here is translated from the DNA. CDR3 residues: CACDALLGDPTPGSWDTRQMFF. In nucleotides, the CDR3 is TGTGCCTGTGACGCTTTACTGGGGGATCCCACCCCCGGCTCCTGGGACACCCGACAGATGTTTTTC. The chain carries TRDV2 and TRDJ3; 10 bases agree with TRDD3. In the absence of a J gene in TCRdb, the DNA was matched to germline to assign it here. Germline V lookup: CDR1 GEAIGNYY, CDR2 EKD. The CDR3 covers 22 residues. V trimming: 3 bases; J trimming: 0 bases; junction bases outside the gene matches: 16.

This clone was detected only a few times. With only one base between it and a far larger clone, this is likely a read error. Within the sample, other DNA sequences also encode this same CDR3. The chain uses TRDV1 and TRDJ1; 8 positions agree with TRDD3. As TCRdb names no J gene, one was assigned here on the basis of a DNA match to germline. The CDR3 loop spans 22 amino acids. The germline V gene has CDR1 TSWWSYY and CDR2 QGS. The CDR3 here is CALGELRLTFWGKTSYTDKLIF. CDR3 nucleotide sequence: TGCGCTCTTGGGGAACTAAGACTGACCTTCTGGGGGAAAACTAGCTACACCGATAAACTCATCTTT.

This clone has more than one count but fewer than ten. The mismatch at residue 9 between this DNA's translation and the TCRdb protein of a much larger clone likely reflects a read error; the protein shown is translated from the DNA. The chain has TRDV2 and TRDJ2; TRDD3 is a possible D gene (6 bases). TCRdb records no J gene; here it was assigned by comparing the DNA to germline. CDR3 length equals 14 residues. Trimming removed 0 bases from V and 6 bases from J, with 10 bases in between. Germline-derived CDR1 and CDR2 are GEAIGNYY and EKD. The DNA of the CDR3 is TGTGCCTGTGACACCGGGATAATGGCAGCACAACTCTTCTTT. Translating gives CACDTGIMAAQLFF.

This clone was found a few times. A far larger clone differs by one base, so this is likely a read error. The sample carries other DNA sequences with the same CDR3. The J segment was not called; the V segment is TRDV1; TRDD3 is the table's D call, not checked against the DNA. CDR3 size: 19 residues. Germline CDR1 TSWWSYY, CDR2 QGS. The CDR3 nucleotides read TGTGCTCTTGGGGAATGGGGTTTACTTTCGGATACTTCAACTAACAAACTCATCTTC. The encoded protein is CALGEWGLLSDTSTNKLIF.

As regards this clone: This likely reflects a read error, since a far larger clone is one base away. This sequence joins TRDV1 and TRDJ1; TRDD3 aligns across 10 bases. Germline-derived CDR1 and CDR2 are TSWWSYY and QGS. V dropped 0 bases and J dropped 0; count of bases not matched to a gene: 43. This CDR3 spans 30 amino acids. The CDR3 DNA follows: TGTGCTCTTGGGGAACTTTCCTACCGGGGGATACGCACAGTGCTACAAAAGGAGGATGCGGGCGAAGGGAACACCGATAAACTCATCTTT. Residues: CALGELSYRGIRTVLQKEDAGEGNTDKLIF.

This clone showed up many times. A far larger clone is one base from this, pointing to a likely read error. Different DNA sequences within this sample yield the same CDR3. This rearrangement joins TRDV1 to TRDJ1, with 13 bases matching TRDD3. The CDR3 contains 21 residues. Germline CDR1 and CDR2: TSWWSYY and QGS. V shed 9 bases, J shed 5 bases, and the junction held 27 bases outside the gene matches. CDR3 nucleotide sequence: TGTGCTCTGCGGGTCCTCCCTACGATAGTAACTGGGGGATACGCAACTGATAAACTCATCTTT. It translates to CALRVLPTIVTGGYATDKLIF.

This clone has a count of ten or more. The V gene is TRDV2, the J gene TRDJ1; TRDD3 agrees at 13 bases. In germline, CDR1 is GEAIGNYY, CDR2 EKD. This CDR3 region has 17 residues. V gave up 3 bases and J gave up 1 base; unmatched junction bases: 7. CDR3 sequence reads: CACDETGGYAGTDKLIF. The CDR3 bases are TGTGCCTGTGACGAGACTGGGGGATACGCGGGCACCGATAAACTCATCTTT.

Remarks on this clone: A read error is likely here: a far larger clone is one base away. This specimen includes other DNA sequences encoding the same CDR3. The V and J genes are TRDV2 and TRDJ1, with 7 nucleotides matching TRDD3. The J gene comes from matching the DNA to germline here; TCRdb lacks it. Germline lookup yields CDR1 GEAIGNYY and CDR2 EKD. The length of the CDR3 is 14 residues. V lost 3 bases, J lost 8 bases, and 11 bases stayed unmatched. CDR3 amino acids: CACDATHPGGKLIF. The CDR3 DNA follows: TGTGCCTGTGACGCGACTCATCCTGGGGGCAAACTCATCTTT.

In this sample, this clone turned up a few times. The protein TCRdb lists belongs to a much larger clone and differs from this DNA's translation at residue 14, which points to a read error; the protein shown is made from the DNA. The rearrangement links TRDV1 to TRDJ1; 8 nucleotides match TRDD2. Matching the DNA to germline supplied the J gene, which TCRdb does not give. This CDR3 spans 23 amino acids. Germline assignment: CDR1 TSWWSYY and CDR2 QGS. The junction had 28 bases not matched to a gene; V was cut back by 1 base and J by 3 bases. The CDR3 region is CALGEPFLSRGDDTTSGADKLIF. CDR3 bases: TGTGCTCTTGGGGAACCCTTCCTATCCCGGGGAGATGACACTACATCGGGCGCCGATAAACTCATCTTT.